This T cell receptor (beta chain) appears in the sequencing data of a study of cytomegalovirus exposure and HLA in healthy donors. Primers included in the PCR were 60 Vbeta and 13 Jbeta primers. Profiled with immunoSEQ multiplex PCR; TCRdb holds only in-frame clones, not every one. This repertoire shows just over 150,000 clones, approximately 86% found once; its top ten account for nearly 2%. This CDR3 has 16 residues. In germline, CDR1 is MGHRA, CDR2 YSYEKL. V lost 4 bases to trimming and J lost 2 bases; unmatched junction nucleotides: 3. The origin of this receptor is a woman in her late teens or twenties in good health and CMV-seronegative. Sequencing was carried out using PBMCs. This chain links TRBV4-1 with TRBJ2-3; 13 nucleotides align to TRBD2. The CDR3 here is CASSLLAGGITDTQYF. For the CDR3, the DNA is TGCGCCAGCAGCCTACTAGCGGGGGGGATCACAGATACGCAGTATTTT.